This paragraph reports one T cell receptor beta chain. Antigen specificity is unknown. An end of the junction differs from the germline gene, which may be a read error. This entry is derived from a study of T-cell reconstitution after alpha-beta-depleted transplantation in children. As it was prepared, the TCRbeta library received unique molecular identifiers. TCRdb recomputed calls from the PCR reads with MiXCR, one row per CDR3 protein. Of approximately 230,000 distinct CDR3 sequences listed, under 30% are singletons. Points from the study as a whole: It was reported that alpha-beta T cells came from several hundred expanded graft clones (about two months after transplant).

Germline-derived CDR1 and CDR2 are SGHAT and FQDESV (reference sequence). The CDR3 spans 16 residues. The chain combines TRBV11-1 with TRBJ1-1; no firm D call. The sequence derives from a female patient aged 2 to 10 who had a stem cell transplant for congenital amegakaryocytic thrombocytopenia, so the T cells may come from the graft donor. Specimen: PBMCs, mostly from graft donor cells, collected 360 days after TCRalphabeta/CD19-depleted stem cell transplant. The CDR3 spells CVSSLTISYGDTEAFF. The CDR3 nucleotides are TGTGTCAGCAGCTTAACAATATCCTATGGGGACACTGAAGCTTTCTTT.